These T cell receptor beta chains were read from a single sample in a study of T cell repertoires in cytomegalovirus infection. TCRdb itself ran the reads through MiXCR, one entry per CDR3 protein. The data hold 200,000 or so distinct CDR3 sequences, with about 39% observed a single time. These receptors' antigens are unknown. Material: CD8+ T cells from cultured PBMCs, obtained from culture after CMV antigen stimulation. Source of these receptors: a human donor in good health (CMV status not recorded). Some clones in this sample may be carry-over from other donors' samples. The CDR3 runs from the conserved cysteine through the conserved F or W.

j_call	v_call	cdr3_aa
TRBJ2-7	TRBV4-2	CASSGRDLTYEQYF
TRBJ2-5	TRBV28	CASSLGLAGEETQYF
TRBJ1-2	TRBV27	CASRIRGDGYTF
TRBJ2-5	TRBV24-1	CATQPEGEGLQETQYF
TRBJ1-1	TRBV7-9	CASSLVQGARDTEAFF
TRBJ2-1	TRBV5-1	CASSLALGFDTNLYNEQFF
TRBJ2-5	TRBV2	CASSGSGGLPSEYF
TRBJ2-3	TRBV7-2	CASSFWLAGYSFKDTQYF
TRBJ2-1	TRBV6-5	CASSLGARTYNEQFF
TRBJ2-1	TRBV7-3	CASSLEWTSNEQFF
TRBJ2-1	TRBV7-4	CASSRKLAGLIHEQFF
TRBJ2-6	TRBV5-1	CASSGRQDLGANVLTF
TRBJ1-2	TRBV7-9	CASSALLLGYTF
TRBJ2-1	TRBV12-3/TRBV12-4	CASSFPSGRGNEQFF
TRBJ2-1	TRBV7-6	CASGDYSYNEQFF
TRBJ2-7	TRBV7-9	CASSLGHRGVSYEQYF
TRBJ1-1	TRBV11-2	CASSLAAGWQTEAFF
TRBJ2-1	TRBV11-2	CASSLIADSYNEQFF
TRBJ1-1	TRBV7-9	CASSKRPTDTEAFF
TRBJ1-1	TRBV6-6	CASTHRGMNTEAFF
TRBJ2-6	TRBV27	CASSDTGSSGANVLTF
TRBJ2-7	TRBV20-1	CSAQIPGREEQYF
TRBJ1-1	TRBV3-1	CASRRTDTEAFF
TRBJ2-7	TRBV4-1	CASSQVWTGFEQYF
TRBJ2-3	TRBV5-1	CASSTSSGRFSDTQYF
TRBJ2-7	TRBV27	CASSLKRDYEQYF